This is a list of T cell receptor beta chains from one sample in a study of T cell responses to AZD1222 COVID-19 vaccine. This table comes from immunoSEQ multiplex PCR, and its TCRdb copy is limited to in-frame clones, with some not included. The table shows 85,000 to 130,000 clones, with approximately 91% occurring only once. The sample in question was peripheral blood, obtained on day 0 of AZD1222 vaccination. Receptors originate from an adult in good health. The CDR3 runs from the conserved cysteine through the conserved F or W. The D gene is left open where the match is weak. Not all rows give a size; the values are once, few, many and, for expanded clones, a class.

d_gene	v_gene	j_gene	abundance	CDR3nt	CDR3aa
NA	TRBV3-1/TRBV3-2	TRBJ2-5	NA	TGTGCCAGCAGCCAAAACCGGGTGCAAGAGACCCAGTACTTC	CASSQNRVQETQYF
TRBD1	TRBV9	TRBJ2-2	NA	TGTGCCAGCAGCTTTCGCCCCACTTCAGGGGGCGCGATCACCGGGGAGCTGTTTTTT	CASSFRPTSGGAITGELFF
NA	TRBV7-9	TRBJ1-2	NA	TGTGCCAGCAGCTTGAGGGAACGCAAACATGGCTACACCTTC	CASSLRERKHGYTF
NA	TRBV11-1	TRBJ1-2	NA	TGTGCCAGCAGCTCCGGGTATGGTTACACCTTC	CASSSGYGYTF
NA	TRBV5-1	TRBJ2-3	NA	TGCGCCAGCAGCTTGGGTGGGGGAAACACAGATACGCAGTATTTT	CASSLGGGNTDTQYF
NA	TRBV21-1	TRBJ2-1	NA	TGTGCCAGCAGCAAGTCACAGGGGAATCACAATGAGCAGTTCTTC	CASSKSQGNHNEQFF
NA	TRBV14	TRBJ2-3	NA	TGTGCCAGCAGCCAAGAAAGGGGGGGGCACACAGATACGCAGTATTTT	CASSQERGGHTDTQYF
NA	TRBV5-1	TRBJ1-1	few	TGCGCCACCAGGGAGGTCTTGGGACTGAACGGAGCTTTCTTT	CATREVLGLNGAFF
TRBD1	TRBV5-1	TRBJ1-2	NA	TGCGCCAGCAGCCCTGGGACAGGGGTAATCTATGGCTACACCTTC	CASSPGTGVIYGYTF
TRBD1	TRBV10-1	TRBJ2-7	NA	TGCGCCAGCAGTCAACCCACCCGAGAAAGACAGGGGGCAAGTTGCGAGCAGTACTTC	CASSQPTRERQGASCEQYF
NA	TRBV11-2	TRBJ1-2	NA	TGTGCCAGCACCCCTCCTACTAACTATGGCTACACCTTC	CASTPPTNYGYTF
TRBD2	TRBV9	TRBJ2-3	NA	TGTGCCAGCAGCTCCAGCGGGGACACAGATACGCAGTATTTT	CASSSSGDTDTQYF
TRBD1	TRBV6-2/TRBV6-3	TRBJ2-7	NA	TGTGCCAGCAGCCTAACAGGGGTGGCCTCCTACGAGCAGTACTTC	CASSLTGVASYEQYF
TRBD2	TRBV10-1	TRBJ2-5	NA	TGCGCCAGCAGTGAGTCGATAAGCCGAGGACTAGCGGGGGGAACCCAAGAGACCCAGTACTTC	CASSESISRGLAGGTQETQYF
NA	TRBV6-5	TRBJ2-7	once	TGTGCCAGCCAGACAGGTTACGAGCAGTACTTC	CASQTGYEQYF
NA	TRBV2	TRBJ1-1	NA	TGTGCCAGCAGGAAATCTATTAGTCAGAACACTGAAGCTTTCTTT	CASRKSISQNTEAFF
NA	TRBV3-1/TRBV3-2	TRBJ2-1	NA	TGTGCCAGCAGCCTTCAGCTCGGAGGGGGGCGCTTGAATGAGCAGTTCTTC	CASSLQLGGGRLNEQFF
NA	TRBV5-4	TRBJ2-7	NA	TGTGCCAGCAGCGGGGCGGGACAGTTATCCTACGAGCAGTACTTC	CASSGAGQLSYEQYF
TRBD1	TRBV5-1	TRBJ2-7	NA	TGCGCCAGCAGCTGGGTGGGACAGGGGGATGAGCAGTACTTC	CASSWVGQGDEQYF
TRBD2	TRBV7-6	TRBJ2-7	NA	TGTGCCAGCAGCCTCGAAACTAGCGGGGGTTACGAGCAGTACTTC	CASSLETSGGYEQYF
NA	TRBV5-1	TRBJ1-1	NA	TGCGCCAGCAGCTTGGAACCGGGACAATCTGAAGCTTTCTTT	CASSLEPGQSEAFF
TRBD1	TRBV4-1	TRBJ1-2	NA	TGCGCCAGCAGCCAAGACCCCCGACAGGGGGTAGGCTACACCTTC	CASSQDPRQGVGYTF
TRBD1	TRBV9	TRBJ1-1	NA	TGTGCCAGCAGCCCCGTTGGACAGGGGAACACTGAAGCTTTCTTT	CASSPVGQGNTEAFF
TRBD1	TRBV11-2	TRBJ2-1	NA	TGTGCCAGCAGCCCACAGGGGACAGGTAACAATGAGCAGTTCTTC	CASSPQGTGNNEQFF
NA	TRBV5-4	TRBJ1-1	NA	TGTGCCAGCAGCTCGAGGACGGGGAACACTGAAGCTTTCTTT	CASSSRTGNTEAFF
NA	TRBV7-9	TRBJ1-4	NA	TGTGCCAGCAGTGGGACTGGGGAAACTAATGAAAAACTGTTTTTT	CASSGTGETNEKLFF
TRBD1	TRBV4-1	TRBJ1-5	NA	TGCGCCAGCAGCCCGGGGTCCGCGGACAGGGTCGAAGGTCAGCCCCAGCATTTT	CASSPGSADRVEGQPQHF
TRBD1	TRBV5-1	TRBJ2-7	few	TGCGCCAGCAGCTTGGTAGGACAGGGATACGAGCAGTACTTC	CASSLVGQGYEQYF
NA	TRBV28	TRBJ1-5	NA	TGTGCCAGCAGTTCACGACAGTTGCCCCAGCATTTT	CASSSRQLPQHF
TRBD1	TRBV10-3	TRBJ1-2	NA	TGTGCCATCACCCCCGACAGGGATAACTATGGCTACACCTTC	CAITPDRDNYGYTF
NA	TRBV7-9	TRBJ1-3	NA	TGTGCCAGCAGCGTGACGCTGTCAGGGTTATCGAGAGACACCATATATTTT	CASSVTLSGLSRDTIYF
NA	TRBV7-6	TRBJ2-2	once	TGTGCCAGCAGCTTAGGTCAGGGCGGGCCCGGGGAGCTGTTTTTT	CASSLGQGGPGELFF
NA	TRBV11-2	TRBJ2-5	NA	TGTGCCAGCAGCTTAGATTTGTGGGGGATACAAGAGACCCAGTACTTC	CASSLDLWGIQETQYF
NA	TRBV6-5	TRBJ1-2	NA	TGTGCCAGCAGTTATGGCTCGGGCGGAGGCTACACCTTC	CASSYGSGGGYTF
NA	TRBV4-1	TRBJ2-5	once	TGCGCCAGCAGCCAAGCGATTAGAGAAGAGACCCAGTACTTC	CASSQAIREETQYF
NA	TRBV2	TRBJ1-3	NA	TGTGCCAGCAGTGCTTGGGTGGCGGCCTCTGGAAACACCATATATTTT	CASSAWVAASGNTIYF
NA	TRBV7-8	TRBJ1-2	NA	TGTGCCAGCAGCTTAGGGTTAGGGACATTGAGCTATGGCTACACCTTC	CASSLGLGTLSYGYTF
TRBD1	TRBV5-1	TRBJ1-5	NA	TGCGCCAGCAGCCCGGGACAGGGAGGTGATCAGCCCCAGCATTTT	CASSPGQGGDQPQHF
TRBD2	TRBV10-3	TRBJ2-2	NA	TGTGCCATCAGTCCCTCGACTAGCGGGGCGGGGACCGGGGAGCTGTTTTTT	CAISPSTSGAGTGELFF
TRBD2	TRBV6-5	TRBJ2-7	NA	TGTGCCAGCAGTTACTCCCAGCGGGGGGTTCCCTACGAGCAGTACTTC	CASSYSQRGVPYEQYF
TRBD1	TRBV9	TRBJ1-3	NA	TGTGCCAGCAGCGCACCCCGGGCCCAAACAGGGGCTCACTCTGGAAACACCATATATTTT	CASSAPRAQTGAHSGNTIYF
NA	TRBV5-4	TRBJ1-2	once	TGTGCCAGCAGCTCGCCTACAGGGTCTTATGGCTACACCTTC	CASSSPTGSYGYTF
NA	TRBV3-1/TRBV3-2	TRBJ1-5	NA	TGTGCCAGCAGCCAAGATCAGGACAACAATCAGCCCCAGCATTTT	CASSQDQDNNQPQHF
TRBD1	TRBV7-9	TRBJ1-1	NA	TGTGCCAGCAGCTCAGGGGGCAGGGGGCAGGCTGAAGCTTTCTTT	CASSSGGRGQAEAFF
NA	TRBV25-1	TRBJ2-3	NA	TGTGCCAGCAGTGCGACAGGCACAGATACGCAGTATTTT	CASSATGTDTQYF